These 24 T cell receptor beta chains were sequenced from one sample in a study of blood T cell repertoires in COVID-19. Method: immunoSEQ multiplex PCR; TCRdb's copy keeps in-frame clones and lacks some. The sample comprises 90,000 to 120,000 clones, 65% to 90% of which are singletons, and 4% to 6% rests with the top ten. Input material: peripheral blood. These receptors were collected from a man aged 55 to 69 with acute or convalescent COVID-19.

The V gene is TRBV6-5, the J gene TRBJ1-1, with D perhaps matching TRBD1 (5 bases). Germline V CDR1 and CDR2: MNHEY, SVGAGI. This CDR3 contains 14 residues. V was cut by 4 bases and J by 6 bases, with 15 bases left in between. DNA for the CDR3: TGTGCCAGCAGTTCTTCTCAGGGACTCCCTGAAGCTTTCTTT. Translating gives CASSSSQGLPEAFF.

The chain recombines TRBV20-1 with TRBJ2-7, with a tentative D call TRBD2 (5 bases). V was cut by 6 bases and J by 3 bases, with 9 bases left in between. The CDR3 runs to 11 residues. CDR1 and CDR2 (germline): DFQATT, SNEGSKA (reference sequence). The CDR3 sequence is CSASRDYEQYF. Written as DNA, the CDR3 is TGCAGTGCCTCTCGGGACTACGAGCAGTACTTC.

The chain joins TRBV7-2 to TRBJ1-2; 9 nucleotides line up with TRBD1. Trimming removed 2 bases from V and 2 bases from J; junction bases left unmatched: 9. The CDR3 sequence is 17 residues long. Per the germline V gene, CDR1 is SGHTA and CDR2 is FQGNSA. The CDR3 DNA sequence: TGTGCCAGCAGCTTAAGGACAGGGGTCACTAAGAACTATGGCTACACCTTC. Translating it yields CASSLRTGVTKNYGYTF.

This clone was seen a few times. V and J are TRBV10-3 and TRBJ1-1, with D possibly being TRBD1 (5 bases). The CDR3 totals 14 residues. Germline CDR1 reads ENHRY; CDR2 reads SYGVKD. Trimming left V 0 bases short and J 8 bases short, with 13 bases between. The DNA for the CDR3 is TGTGCCATCAGTGAGTCGACTCGAAGGGGCGAAGCTTTCTTT. Encoded protein: CAISESTRRGEAFF.

The V call is TRBV7-2, the J call TRBJ1-3; 7 bases match TRBD1. The germline V gene encodes CDR1 SGHTA and CDR2 FQGNSA. CDR3 size: 14 residues. J was trimmed by 3 bases and V by 6 bases; bases with no gene match: 5. For the CDR3, the DNA is TGTGCCAGCAGTAACCAGGGGGATGGAAACACCATATATTTT. This encodes CASSNQGDGNTIYF. The whole variable domain, filled in from reference TRBV7-2 and TRBJ1-3, reads GAGVSQSPSNKVTEKGKDVELRCDPISGHTALYWYRQSLGQGLEFLIYFQGNSAPDKSGLPSDRFSAERTGGSVSTLTIQRTQQEDSAVYLCASSNQGDGNTIYFGEGSWLTVV.

The rearrangement joins TRBV4-1 to TRBJ2-1; no clear D. CDR1 and CDR2 (germline): MGHRA, YSYEKL. This CDR3 is built from 16 residues. Trimming pared 0 bases from V and 0 bases from J, leaving 9 bases between. CDR3 DNA: TGCGCCAGCAGCCAAGAGTCCTGGAGCTCCTACAATGAGCAGTTCTTC. This encodes CASSQESWSSYNEQFF.

This clone has more than one count but fewer than ten. The chain combines TRBV9 with TRBJ2-2, with 12 bases identical to TRBD2. Germline V gene data show CDR1 as SGDLS and CDR2 as YYNGEE. The CDR3 extends over 17 amino acids. The V and J ends lost 0 bases and 7 bases, in that order; junction bases with no gene match: 7. The CDR3 DNA reads TGTGCCAGCAGCGTAGCGGCTAGCGGGGGGGATATCGGGGAGCTGTTTTTT. The encoded protein is CASSVAASGGDIGELFF.

The CDR3 DNA sequence: TGTGCCAGCAGCTTAATCCTTCCCCGGGTCACTGAAGCTTTCTTT. It codes for CASSLILPRVTEAFF. The chain employs TRBV11-2 and TRBJ1-1; D is undetermined. Germline V gene data show CDR1 as SGHAT and CDR2 as FQNNGV. The V and J ends lost 2 bases and 4 bases respectively, with 14 bases between them. The CDR3 sequence is 15 residues long.

The V and J genes are TRBV20-1 and TRBJ1-3; unclear D gene. Trimming took 5 bases from V and 5 from J, leaving 7 bases between them. Germline values: CDR1 DFQATT, CDR2 SNEGSKA (reference sequence). The CDR3 sequence is 11 residues long. For the CDR3, the DNA is TGCAGTGCTGAACAGCGAAACACCATATATTTT. It encodes CSAEQRNTIYF.

The V call is TRBV21-1, the J call TRBJ2-3; TRBD2, as called in the table, went unchecked against the DNA. TRBV21-1 counts as a pseudogene. The CDR3 consists of 14 residues. In DNA, the CDR3 is TGTGCCAGCAGCAATAGCGGGAGGGCAGATACGCAGTATTTT. Protein: CASSNSGRADTQYF.

CDR3 in amino acids: CASSLSTGVSGNTIYF. CDR3 coding DNA: TGTGCCAGCAGCTTATCGACAGGCGTTTCTGGAAACACCATATATTTT. The chain links TRBV7-2 to TRBJ1-3; D perhaps matches TRBD1 (6 bases). The CDR3 length is 16 residues. V lost 2 bases and J 1 base, leaving 12 bases between the germline ends. Germline-derived CDR1 and CDR2 are SGHTA and FQGNSA.

J is TRBJ2-5 and V is TRBV27, with D perhaps TRBD1 (6 bases). V shed 2 bases and J shed 4 bases, with 14 bases lying between them. Looked up from germline, CDR1 is MNHEY and CDR2 is SMNVEV (reference sequence). The CDR3 sequence is 15 residues long. The CDR3 protein is CASSLGTSGGETQYF. DNA for the CDR3: TGTGCCAGCAGTTTAGGGACATCGGGTGGAGAGACCCAGTACTTC.

This clone has only one observation. The V and J genes are TRBV11-3 and TRBJ2-1; D unclear. This CDR3 contains 15 residues. The V gene's germline CDR1 is SGHNT and CDR2 YENEEA. V was trimmed by 1 base and J by 0 bases, leaving 7 bases between them. The CDR3 region is CASSLGDSSYNEQFF. DNA of the CDR3: TGTGCCAGCAGCTTAGGAGATAGCTCCTACAATGAGCAGTTCTTC.

The gene calls are TRBV7-9 and TRBJ1-1; no clear D. Germline CDR1 SEHNR, CDR2 FQNEAQ (reference sequence). V was shortened by 5 bases and J by 0 bases, with 7 bases between the two germline ends. The CDR3 loop spans 13 amino acids. CDR3 coding DNA: TGTGCCAGCAGCCTACTCATGAACACTGAAGCTTTCTTT. It yields the protein CASSLLMNTEAFF.

CDR3 region: CASGRTGVDIQYF. The CDR3 region has the DNA TGCGCCAGCGGGAGGACAGGGGTGGACATTCAGTACTTC. J is TRBJ2-4 and V is TRBV5-1; 9 bases align to TRBD1. The CDR3 has 13 residues. The trim removed 7 bases at V and 8 bases at J, leaving 7 bases unmatched. Germline CDR1 reads SGHRS; CDR2 reads YFSETQ.

The V call is TRBV6-5, the J call TRBJ1-2; tentative D call: TRBD1 (6 bases). This CDR3 has 12 residues. Deletions cut 8 bases from V and 4 bases from J, with 11 bases between. From germline, CDR1 is MNHEY and CDR2 SVGAGI. Written as DNA, the CDR3 is TGTGCCAGCCGGGGGGCTGGCTATGGCTACACCTTC. Its translation: CASRGAGYGYTF.

The V gene is TRBV30, the J gene TRBJ1-5; weak D call: TRBD1 (6 bases). The CDR3 is 20 amino acids. Germline assignment: CDR1 GTSNPN and CDR2 SVGIG (reference sequence). The V gene lost 1 base and the J gene lost 4 bases, with 29 bases spanning the gap. The DNA of the CDR3 is TGTGCCTGGAGTGCCGGTCGGATTTTTAGTACGGGACAAAAGAATCAGCCCCAGCATTTT. Its protein product is CAWSAGRIFSTGQKNQPQHF.

V and J are TRBV7-9 and TRBJ1-1; 7 nucleotides agree with TRBD1. With 4 bases clipped from V and 1 base from J, the junction kept 6 bases outside the gene matches. CDR3 size: 15 residues. From germline, CDR1 is SEHNR and CDR2 FQNEAQ (reference sequence). The CDR3 here is CASSSRQGGNTEAFF. The CDR3 region has the DNA TGTGCCAGCAGCTCCAGACAGGGAGGGAACACTGAAGCTTTCTTT.

The chain joins TRBV18 to TRBJ2-5; TRBD2 might be the D (6 bases). The CDR3 contains 15 residues. The germline CDR1 and CDR2 sequences are KGHSH and LQKENI. Trimming left V 3 bases short and J 2 bases short, with 13 bases between. The CDR3 DNA sequence: TGTGCCAGCTCACCGGGACTGGGTTCACAAGAGACCCAGTACTTC. Its protein product is CASSPGLGSQETQYF.

The V gene is TRBV19, the J gene TRBJ1-1, with 7 bases matching TRBD1. This CDR3 is 17 amino acids long. Trimming took 3 bases from V and 2 from J; bases not matched to a gene: 12. Germline CDR1 and CDR2: LNHDA and SQIVND (reference sequence). This CDR3 is CASSIPRQGARNTEAFF. The CDR3 DNA reads TGTGCCAGTAGTATCCCCCGACAGGGAGCTCGCAACACTGAAGCTTTCTTT.

This clone was counted only a few times. The chain has TRBV7-2 and TRBJ2-7, with 9 bases matching TRBD2. Germline V gene lookup returns CDR1 SGHTA and CDR2 FQGNSA. The junction had 9 bases not matched to a gene; V was cut back by 1 base and J by 5 bases. The CDR3 is 16 residues long. CDR3 in amino acids: CASSLGRGGARNEQYF. The CDR3 DNA is TGTGCCAGCAGCTTAGGCCGCGGGGGGGCGAGGAACGAGCAGTACTTC. The full variable domain, in which reference TRBV7-2 and TRBJ2-7 provide the parts outside the CDR3, is GAGVSQSPSNKVTEKGKDVELRCDPISGHTALYWYRQSLGQGLEFLIYFQGNSAPDKSGLPSDRFSAERTGGSVSTLTIQRTQQEDSAVYLCASSLGRGGARNEQYFGPGTRLTVT.

The genes are TRBV4-2 and TRBJ2-4; D possibly corresponds to TRBD2 (6 bases). The CDR3 length is 15 residues. The V end lost 5 bases, the J end lost 8 bases, and 19 bases lay between the germline ends. Germline V lookup: CDR1 LGHNA, CDR2 YNFKEQ. CDR3 DNA sequence: TGTGCCAGCAGCAAACTGGACCCGGGCGGGGACATTCAGTACTTC. This encodes CASSKLDPGGDIQYF.

This clone came up a few times. The rearrangement uses TRBV7-2 and TRBJ2-5, with D possibly TRBD2 on 6 matching bases. This CDR3 contains 15 residues. The V end lost 2 bases, the J end lost 5 bases, and 15 bases lay between the germline ends. CDR1 is SGHTA and CDR2 is FQGNSA in the germline V gene. The CDR3 nucleotides are TGTGCCAGCAGCTTACCGATTAGCGGTCTGGAGACCCAGTACTTC. Amino acids: CASSLPISGLETQYF. Combining the CDR3 with reference TRBV7-2 and TRBJ2-5 gives the whole variable domain GAGVSQSPSNKVTEKGKDVELRCDPISGHTALYWYRQSLGQGLEFLIYFQGNSAPDKSGLPSDRFSAERTGGSVSTLTIQRTQQEDSAVYLCASSLPISGLETQYFGPGTRLLVL.

The rearrangement uses TRBV18 and TRBJ1-1; 10 bases fit TRBD1. The CDR3 sequence is 14 residues long. Germline loops: CDR1 KGHSH, CDR2 LQKENI. The V segment lost 4 bases and the J segment 5 bases; nucleotides outside the gene matches: 4. CDR3: CASSRGTGVTEAFF. The CDR3 nucleotides read TGTGCCAGCTCACGCGGGACAGGGGTGACTGAAGCTTTCTTT.